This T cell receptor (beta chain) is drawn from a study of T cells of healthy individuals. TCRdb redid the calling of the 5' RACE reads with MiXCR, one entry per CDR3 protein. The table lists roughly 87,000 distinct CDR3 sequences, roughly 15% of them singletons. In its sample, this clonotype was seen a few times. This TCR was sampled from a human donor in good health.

This CDR3 is CASSYRDRGEQYF. CDR3 sequence (DNA): TGTGCCAGCAGTTACCGGGACAGGGGCGAGCAGTACTTC. The rearrangement uses TRBV6-5 and TRBJ2-7; 10 nucleotides align to TRBD1. J was trimmed by 6 bases and V by 2 bases; bases with no gene match: 1. CDR1 and CDR2 from the germline V gene are MNHEY and SVGAGI. The CDR3 is 13 amino acids.